This record concerns one TCR beta chain sequence. Its target is unknown. CDR3 size: 14 residues. Germline V gene sequence: CDR1 SGDLS, CDR2 YYNGEE. The ends lost 4 bases at V and 6 bases at J; junction bases unmatched: 7. Method: immunoSEQ multiplex PCR; TCRdb's copy keeps in-frame clones and lacks some. The data show roughly 300,000 clones, with about 85% seen just once and 1.2% held by the top ten. The entry originates in a study of cytomegalovirus exposure and HLA in healthy donors. On the study more broadly: It was reported in a later analysis that the same platform had been used for the 120 or so validation repertoires as for the approximately 700 first-cohort repertoires. Overall study results and limits: Within the 120 or so validation repertoires, first-cohort TCR clusters tended to co-occur, according to a later analysis. Associated with cytomegalovirus, according to the listing, were 150 to 200 TCR beta chains. Under in vitro conditions, a few CMV-associated chains were confirmed as specific for CMV antigens.

The sequenced sample was PBMCs. This chain links TRBV9 with TRBJ2-7; 10 positions agree with TRBD1. This receptor was taken from a woman in her twenties or thirties in good health and CMV-seropositive. The CDR3, as DNA: TGTGCCAGCAGCCCTTGGGACAGGGGTGGCGAGCAGTACTTC. Encoded protein: CASSPWDRGGEQYF. The variable domain in full, with the rest retrieved from reference TRBV9 and TRBJ2-7, is DSGVTQTPKHLITATGQRVTLRCSPRSGDLSVYWYQQSLDQGLQFLIQYYNGEERAKGNILERFSAQQFPDLHSELNLSSLELGDSALYFCASSPWDRGGEQYFGPGTRLTVT.